This T cell receptor (beta chain) was documented in a study of blood T cell repertoires in COVID-19. Background on the study: The analysed material was cDNA or gDNA that came from T cells, B-cell-depleted T cells, or PBMCs.

The method was immunoSEQ multiplex PCR; TCRdb's version includes in-frame clones alone and lacks a portion of them. The sample records roughly 70,000 clones, 75% to 95% being singletons. This CDR3 region has 12 residues. CDR1 is MNHEY, CDR2 SVGEGT, per germline. Trimming shortened V by 2 bases and J by 8 bases, and 7 bases separated the two germline ends. Sequencing input: peripheral blood. The chain couples TRBV6-2 or TRBV6-3 to TRBJ2-1; D unclear. This sequence was found in a human donor with active COVID-19. The donor label of this sample is uncertain. The CDR3 sequence is CASSYNPDEQFF. Here the CDR3 DNA reads TGTGCCAGCAGTTACAATCCGGATGAGCAGTTCTTC.